A selection of T cell receptor beta chains follows, all from one sample in a study of cytomegalovirus exposure and HLA in healthy donors. Method: immunoSEQ multiplex PCR; TCRdb's copy keeps in-frame clones and lacks some. The table includes about 79,000 clones, under 95% detected once. Sequencing input: PBMCs. The source is a woman aged 25 to 45 in good health and CMV-seronegative. Both conserved end residues are part of each CDR3. The D gene is left open where the match is weak. Size is omitted from some rows. Given values are once, few, many or a class for expanded clones.

V gene	clone size	D gene	J gene	CDR3 DNA	CDR3 protein
TRBV10-3	NA	NA	TRBJ1-6	TGTGCCATCAGTGAGTCAACAGGCAGGGGTAATTCACCCCTCCACTTT	CAISESTGRGNSPLHF
TRBV10-3	NA	TRBD2	TRBJ2-7	TGTGCCATCAGTGAGTCGAGAGGGTTCCTAGCGGTAGCCTACGAGCAGTACTTC	CAISESRGFLAVAYEQYF
TRBV18	few	NA	TRBJ2-5	TGTGCCAGCTCATCTACCCGGGACTACCAAGAGACCCAGTACTTC	CASSSTRDYQETQYF
TRBV7-6	NA	NA	TRBJ2-7	TGTGCCAGCAGCTTAGTTATGGGGGCGGGCGAGCAGTACTTC	CASSLVMGAGEQYF
TRBV27	once	NA	TRBJ2-1	TGTGCCAGCAGTAGCCGGGTAGACTCCTACAATGAGCAGTTCTTC	CASSSRVDSYNEQFF
TRBV7-3	NA	TRBD1	TRBJ2-1	TGTGCCAGCAGCTGGGACAGCCTCAATGAGCAGTTCTTC	CASSWDSLNEQFF
TRBV11-2	NA	NA	TRBJ2-1	TGTGCCAGCAGCTTAACTGGCAATGAGCAGTTCTTC	CASSLTGNEQFF
TRBV7-6	NA	TRBD1	TRBJ2-7	TGTGCCAGCAGCTTAGAATCCGGGACAGCGAGCTCCTACGAGCAGTACTTC	CASSLESGTASSYEQYF
TRBV7-2	NA	NA	TRBJ2-7	TGTGCCAGCAGCTTAGCGCCTGGGGGGAGGTCCTACGAGCAGTACTTC	CASSLAPGGRSYEQYF
TRBV7-2	NA	NA	TRBJ1-2	TGTGCCAGCAGCTTGTCAGGAGGGGCTGGTGGCTACACCTTC	CASSLSGGAGGYTF
TRBV11-2	once	NA	TRBJ1-1	TGTGCCAGCAGCTTGGTCGGGAGGAACACTGAAGCTTTCTTT	CASSLVGRNTEAFF
TRBV5-1	NA	NA	TRBJ2-2	TGCGCCAGCAGCTCCCGGGGAGGCCCCACCGGGGAGCTGTTTTTT	CASSSRGGPTGELFF
TRBV5-1	NA	NA	TRBJ1-2	TGCGCCAGCAGCTTCTCCGATCAGAATGGCTACACCTTC	CASSFSDQNGYTF
TRBV27	NA	NA	TRBJ2-7	TGTGCCAGCAGTACACGACAGGCCTCCTACGAGCAGTACTTC	CASSTRQASYEQYF
TRBV9	NA	NA	TRBJ2-7	TGTGCCAGCACCTCACTGACATATACATACGAGCAGTACTTC	CASTSLTYTYEQYF
TRBV12-5	once	TRBD2	TRBJ2-1	TGTGCTAGTGAGCGGGATTGGGCTTACAATGAGCAGTTCTTC	CASERDWAYNEQFF
TRBV5-1	NA	TRBD1	TRBJ1-4	TGCGCCAGCGGCCCGGGACAGGGGACCTACAATGAAAAACTGTTTTTT	CASGPGQGTYNEKLFF
TRBV11-2	once	NA	TRBJ1-1	TGTGCCAGCAGCTTCCAGGGTGTCACTGAAGCTTTCTTT	CASSFQGVTEAFF
TRBV7-7	NA	NA	TRBJ1-5	TGTGCCAGCAGCTTATTCCCGCTCCAATTCGAGTCCCAGCATTTT	CASSLFPLQFESQHF
TRBV7-9	NA	NA	TRBJ2-6	TGTGCCAGCAGCTCACCAAAAATGGGGCCTTACTCTGGGGCCAACGTCCTGACTTTC	CASSSPKMGPYSGANVLTF
TRBV5-4	NA	TRBD2	TRBJ2-1	TGTGCCAGCAGCCGGCGCGGGGGAGAAGGTGAGCAGTTCTTC	CASSRRGGEGEQFF
TRBV20-1	NA	TRBD2	TRBJ2-5	TGCAAGAGCGGGAAGGGAGAGACCCAGTACTTC	CKSGKGETQYF
TRBV5-1	once	NA	TRBJ2-5	TGCGCCAGCAGCTCTTCAAGGGGTAGACAAGAGACCCAGTACTTC	CASSSSRGRQETQYF
TRBV11-2	NA	TRBD1	TRBJ1-3	TGTGCCAGCAGCTTAGATAGGACAGGGGACTCTGGAAACACCATATATTTT	CASSLDRTGDSGNTIYF
TRBV7-2	NA	NA	TRBJ1-4	TGTGCCAGCAGCTTACTGGGACATTCGAGCGAAAAACTGTTTTTT	CASSLLGHSSEKLFF
TRBV30	NA	NA	TRBJ1-2	TGTGCCTGGACGGCGGGCGCCTATGGCTACACCTTC	CAWTAGAYGYTF
TRBV7-2	once	NA	TRBJ2-1	TGTGCCAGCAGCTTAGGGGCGATCTCCAACAATGAGCAGTTCTTC	CASSLGAISNNEQFF
TRBV5-1	NA	TRBD2	TRBJ2-3	TGCGCCAGCAGCTTGTTCTCGGCAAGCGGGGGGGCAGATACGCAGTATTTT	CASSLFSASGGADTQYF
TRBV7-9	few	NA	TRBJ1-1	TGTGCCAGCAGCCTTCTCACTGAAGCTTTCTTT	CASSLLTEAFF
TRBV18	NA	TRBD1	TRBJ1-6	TGTGCCAGCACCGAACAGGGGTATAATTCACCCCTCCACTTT	CASTEQGYNSPLHF
TRBV9	NA	NA	TRBJ2-7	TGTGCCAGCAGTGGGGGGAGTCACGAGCAGTACTTC	CASSGGSHEQYF
TRBV19	NA	TRBD1	TRBJ2-7	TGTGCCACCGGCCGGGACAGGTTTTACGAGCAGTACTTC	CATGRDRFYEQYF
TRBV5-4	NA	TRBD1	TRBJ1-1	TGTGCCAGCAGCCGACAGGGAGACACTGAAGCTTTCTTT	CASSRQGDTEAFF
TRBV29-1	NA	TRBD2	TRBJ2-5	TGCAGCGGCCGGCGGGGGGGGGCTGTAGAGACCCAGTACTTC	CSGRRGGAVETQYF